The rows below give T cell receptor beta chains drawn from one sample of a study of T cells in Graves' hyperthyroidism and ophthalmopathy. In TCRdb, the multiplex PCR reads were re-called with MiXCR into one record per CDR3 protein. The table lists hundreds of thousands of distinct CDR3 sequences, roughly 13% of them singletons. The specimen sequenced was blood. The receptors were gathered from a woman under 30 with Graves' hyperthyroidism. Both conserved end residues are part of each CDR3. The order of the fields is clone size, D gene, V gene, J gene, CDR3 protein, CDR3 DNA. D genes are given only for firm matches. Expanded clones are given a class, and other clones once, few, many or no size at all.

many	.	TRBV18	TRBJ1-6	CASSPPETYSPLHF	TGTGCCAGCTCACCACCGGAAACTTATTCACCCCTCCACTTT
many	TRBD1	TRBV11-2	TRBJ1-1	CASSLTGPRNTEAFF	TGTGCCAGCAGTCTGACAGGGCCTAGGAACACTGAAGCTTTCTTT
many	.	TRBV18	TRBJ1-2	CASSPPRGNSQYGYTF	TGTGCCAGCTCACCACCGCGGGGAAATTCTCAGTATGGCTACACCTTC
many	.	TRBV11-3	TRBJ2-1	CASSLGDSEQFF	TGTGCCAGCAGCTTAGGGGACTCTGAGCAGTTCTTC
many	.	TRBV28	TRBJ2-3	CASSSGQRTDTQYF	TGTGCCAGCAGCTCCGGACAGCGCACAGATACGCAGTATTTT
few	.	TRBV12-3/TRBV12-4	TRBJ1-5	CASSVSRYLSNQPQHF	TGTGCCAGCAGTGTGAGCAGGTATCTTAGCAATCAGCCCCAGCATTTT
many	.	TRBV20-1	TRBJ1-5	CSAREGYNQPQHF	TGCAGTGCTAGAGAGGGTTACAATCAGCCCCAGCATTTT
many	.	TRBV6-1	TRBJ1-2	CAGRLSGDYGYTF	TGTGCCGGCCGGTTATCCGGGGACTATGGCTACACCTTC
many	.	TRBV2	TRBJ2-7	CASSGASEASYEQYF	TGTGCCAGCAGTGGAGCTAGCGAGGCTAGCTACGAGCAGTACTTC
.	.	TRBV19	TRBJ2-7	CASSIVGSSYEQYF	TGTGCCAGTAGTATAGTGGGGTCCTCCTACGAGCAGTACTTC
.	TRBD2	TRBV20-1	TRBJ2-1	CSAGGEANEQFF	TGCAGTGCCGGGGGGGAGGCCAATGAGCAGTTCTTC
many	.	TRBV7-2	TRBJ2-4	CASSLVLNRMDIQYF	TGTGCCAGCAGCTTAGTACTAAACCGAATGGACATTCAGTACTTC
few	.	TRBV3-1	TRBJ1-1	CASSPGGVVPEAFF	TGTGCCAGCAGCCCTGGGGGAGTCGTCCCTGAAGCTTTCTTT
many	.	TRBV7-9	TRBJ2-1	CASSVRWIEQFF	TGTGCCAGCAGCGTGAGGTGGATTGAGCAGTTCTTC
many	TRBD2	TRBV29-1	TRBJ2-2	CSVEGSGRNTGELFF	TGCAGCGTCGAGGGTAGCGGGAGGAACACCGGGGAGCTGTTTTTT
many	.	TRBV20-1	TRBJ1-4	CSAKVLGNEKLFF	TGCAGTGCTAAGGTTCTAGGGAATGAAAAACTGTTTTTT
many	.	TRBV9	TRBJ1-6	CASSEMGDSPLHF	TGTGCCAGCAGCGAAATGGGGGATTCACCCCTCCACTTT
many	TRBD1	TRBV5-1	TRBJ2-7	CASSPEGAYEQYF	TGCGCCAGCAGCCCCGAGGGGGCGTACGAGCAGTACTTC
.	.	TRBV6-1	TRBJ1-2	CASSFSPPGGYTF	TGTGCCAGCAGTTTTTCCCCGCCGGGTGGCTACACCTTC
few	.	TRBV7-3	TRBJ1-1	CASSPKREGKGTEAFF	TGTGCCAGCAGCCCCAAGAGGGAGGGAAAAGGCACTGAAGCTTTCTTT
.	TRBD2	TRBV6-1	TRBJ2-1	CASLGRGEQFF	TGTGCCAGCTTGGGGAGGGGTGAGCAGTTCTTC